The next 32 T cell receptor beta chains were all read from a single sample in a study of blood T cell repertoires in COVID-19. The method was immunoSEQ multiplex PCR; TCRdb's version includes in-frame clones alone and lacks a portion of them. This sample has a few hundred thousand clones, with 90% found just once. Specimen: PBMCs or T cells enriched from blood (not recorded which). The receptors derive from a woman aged 18 to 35 with acute COVID-19.

The chain uses TRBV24-1 and TRBJ2-1; TRBD1 agrees at 12 bases. The CDR3 has 16 amino acids. Germline V gene sequence: CDR1 KGHDR, CDR2 SFDVKD. J was trimmed by 8 bases and V by 4 bases; bases with no gene match: 8. The CDR3 loop is CATSDAGTGGRDEQFF. The DNA of the CDR3 is TGTGCCACCAGTGACGCCGGGACAGGGGGCCGGGATGAGCAGTTCTTC.

The rearrangement links TRBV28 to TRBJ2-2; weak D call: TRBD1 (5 bases). V was pared by 7 bases and J by 0 bases, with 12 bases between. Germline CDR1 MDHEN, CDR2 SYDVKM. This CDR3 is built from 15 residues. CDR3 nucleotide sequence: TGTGCCAGCACCCTTGGGGCATCGAACACCGGGGAGCTGTTTTTT. This codes for CASTLGASNTGELFF.

This rearrangement joins TRBV6-2 or TRBV6-3 to TRBJ2-1; the match to TRBD2 covers 10 bases. Trimming took 6 bases from V and 1 from J; bases not matched to a gene: 6. The CDR3 totals 16 residues. CDR1 is MNHEY, CDR2 SVGEGT, per germline. The CDR3 loop is CASSFIAGGSYNEQFF. In nucleotides, the CDR3 is TGTGCCAGCAGCTTTATAGCGGGAGGTTCCTACAATGAGCAGTTCTTC.

The rearrangement uses TRBV7-3 and TRBJ2-1; 7 bases align to TRBD2. This CDR3 comprises 14 residues. The V segment lost 4 bases and the J segment 6 bases; nucleotides outside the gene matches: 6. Germline-derived CDR1 and CDR2 are SGHTA and FQGTGA. CDR3 in amino acids: CASSSPGLSNEQFF. In DNA form, the CDR3 reads TGTGCCAGCAGCTCCCCGGGACTAAGCAATGAGCAGTTCTTC.

V gene TRBV5-1 combines with J gene TRBJ2-5; TRBD1 might be the D (6 bases). This CDR3 region has 14 residues. CDR1 SGHRS and CDR2 YFSETQ come from the germline V gene. With 4 bases removed from V and 2 bases from J, the gap between germline ends came to 12 bases. Here the CDR3 DNA reads TGCGCCAGCAGCAGAGACAGGTCACAAGAGACCCAGTACTTC. Residues: CASSRDRSQETQYF. The complete variable domain, with remaining parts taken from reference TRBV5-1 and TRBJ2-5, reads KAGVTQTPRYLIKTRGQQVTLSCSPISGHRSVSWYQQTPGQGLQFLFEYFSETQRNKGNFPGRFSGRQFSNSRSEMNVSTLELGDSALYLCASSRDRSQETQYFGPGTRLLVL.

The chain recombines TRBV7-2 with TRBJ2-5; TRBD2 might be the D (6 bases). CDR3 length equals 15 residues. V was shortened by 5 bases and J by 5 bases, with 18 bases between the two germline ends. Germline lookup yields CDR1 SGHTA and CDR2 FQGNSA. Here the CDR3 reads CASSPRLVRGETQYF. CDR3 nucleotides: TGTGCCAGCAGCCCCCGACTAGTACGGGGGGAGACCCAGTACTTC.

The CDR3 reads CASSVAGAGDTQYF. CDR3 DNA: TGTGCCAGCAGCGTAGCGGGAGCAGGAGATACGCAGTATTTT. This chain links TRBV9 with TRBJ2-3; a possible D gene is TRBD2 (6 bases). CDR3 length: 14 amino acids. Germline V gene lookup returns CDR1 SGDLS and CDR2 YYNGEE. Trimming took off 0 bases at V and 5 bases at J, with 10 bases between the two ends.

The rearrangement joins TRBV18 to TRBJ1-4; 7 bases map to TRBD1. Germline trimming cut 3 bases from V and 3 bases from J; bases unmatched to any gene: 7. This CDR3 region has 16 residues. Germline-derived CDR1 and CDR2 are KGHSH and LQKENI. For the CDR3, the DNA is TGTGCCAGCTCACCGCAGGGACAGAGCTCTAATGAAAAACTGTTTTTT. This sequence encodes CASSPQGQSSNEKLFF.

The V and J genes are TRBV5-6 and TRBJ2-7; D ambiguous. The germline gives CDR1 SGHDT, CDR2 YYEEEE. The CDR3 is 11 residues long. V gave up 0 bases and J gave up 6 bases, with 4 bases separating them. In nucleotides, the CDR3 is TGTGCCAGCAGCTTGGTCTCCGAGCAGTACTTC. As protein: CASSLVSEQYF.

The chain joins TRBV10-3 to TRBJ2-1, with 12 bases aligning to TRBD2. J gave up 0 bases and V 6 bases, and 15 bases lay outside the gene matches. From germline, CDR1 is ENHRY and CDR2 SYGVKD. This CDR3 region has 20 residues. The CDR3 loop is CAISGGEGLAGPSSYNEQFF. The CDR3 DNA sequence: TGTGCCATCAGCGGGGGGGAGGGACTAGCGGGTCCGAGCTCCTACAATGAGCAGTTCTTC.

V usage is TRBV18 and J usage is TRBJ2-1, with D possibly TRBD2 on 7 matching bases. Germline V gene sequence: CDR1 KGHSH, CDR2 LQKENI. There are 15 residues in the CDR3. V shed 5 bases and J shed 5 bases, with 16 bases lying between them. DNA of the CDR3: TGTGCCAGCTCAGATAAACAGGGAGGGAACAATGAGCAGTTCTTC. Its protein product is CASSDKQGGNNEQFF.

The rearrangement uses TRBV19 and TRBJ1-1, with 7 bases identical to TRBD1. The CDR3 is 14 amino acids. The V gene's germline CDR1 is LNHDA and CDR2 SQIVND (reference sequence). Trimming removed 7 bases from V and 2 bases from J; junction bases left unmatched: 7. The CDR3 loop is CASKGQELNTEAFF. CDR3 DNA sequence: TGTGCCAGTAAAGGACAGGAACTAAACACTGAAGCTTTCTTT.

The chain employs TRBV6-5 and TRBJ2-7; tentative D call: TRBD1 (6 bases). The CDR3 runs to 15 residues. V was pared by 2 bases and J by 3 bases, with 14 bases between. Germline lookup yields CDR1 MNHEY and CDR2 SVGAGI. As DNA, the CDR3 is TGTGCCAGCAGTTACGCGCAGGGGAGATACTACGAGCAGTACTTC. Amino acid sequence: CASSYAQGRYYEQYF.

The rearrangement joins TRBV7-6 to TRBJ2-3; no clear D. The CDR3 has 15 residues. Germline V gene sequence: CDR1 SGHVS, CDR2 FNYEAQ. Trimming left V 5 bases short and J 1 base short, with 13 bases between. CDR3 DNA sequence: TGTGCCAGCAGCACTGGGCTGCTCGGCACAGATACGCAGTATTTT. Translated: CASSTGLLGTDTQYF.

The CDR3 loop is CASSLGPAGQFF. CDR3 in DNA: TGTGCCAGCAGTTTAGGGCCCGCGGGGCAGTTCTTC. This rearrangement joins TRBV12-3 or TRBV12-4 to TRBJ2-1; D perhaps matches TRBD2 (5 bases). CDR3 length equals 12 residues. The V gene lost 1 base and the J gene lost 12 bases, with 10 bases spanning the gap.

The chain has TRBV21-1 and TRBJ1-1. TRBV21-1 is noted as a pseudogene. This CDR3 contains 17 residues. CDR3 sequence reads: CARRESGQGAGGTEAFF. The CDR3 nucleotides are TGTGCCAGGAGAGAGTCGGGGCAGGGAGCGGGTGGCACTGAAGCTTTCTTT.

This chain uses TRBV5-5 with TRBJ1-5; possible D gene TRBD1, 6 bases. The germline V and J ends were trimmed by 1 base and 7 bases, with 12 bases remaining between them. Germline loops: CDR1 SGHKS, CDR2 YYEKEE (reference sequence). This CDR3 comprises 14 residues. Here the CDR3 DNA reads TGTGCCAGCAGCTTGTGGGACATGGGGCAGCCCCAGCATTTT. This translates into CASSLWDMGQPQHF.

This clone was counted between two and nine times. V gene TRBV30 combines with J gene TRBJ1-6; no clear D. CDR1 is GTSNPN and CDR2 is SVGIG in the germline V gene (reference sequence). The CDR3 is 12 residues long. V lost 4 bases and J lost 5, with 6 bases in between. CDR3 nucleotides: TGTGCCTGGATCCGCGATAATTCACCCCTCCACTTT. It is translated as CAWIRDNSPLHF. The variable domain in full, completed from reference TRBV30 and TRBJ1-6, reads SQTIHQWPATLVQPVGSPLSLECTVEGTSNPNLYWYRQAAGRGLQLLFYSVGIGQISSEVPQNLSASRPQDRQFILSSKKLLLSDSGFYLCAWIRDNSPLHFGNGTRLTVT.

This chain uses TRBV15 with TRBJ2-3; TRBD2 agrees at 10 bases. The CDR3 length is 15 residues. V shed 9 bases, J shed 5 bases, and the junction held 11 bases outside the gene matches. Germline CDR1 is LNHNV and CDR2 is YYDKDF (reference sequence). The CDR3 DNA reads TGTGCCACTATCGAGCGGGAGGGCCCCCAAGATACGCAGTATTTT. It codes for CATIEREGPQDTQYF.

The chain recombines TRBV2 with TRBJ2-5; 10 bases are a match to TRBD1. Germline loops: CDR1 SNHLY, CDR2 FYNNEI. V was clipped by 4 bases and J by 5 bases; unmatched bases: 7. This CDR3 has 15 residues. CDR3 sequence reads: CASSGRQGAGETQYF. DNA for the CDR3: TGTGCCAGCAGTGGACGACAGGGGGCAGGGGAGACCCAGTACTTC.

CDR3 amino acids: CASSQDGTVYGYTF. CDR3 sequence (DNA): TGTGCCAGCAGCCAAGATGGGACAGTCTATGGCTACACCTTC. V gene TRBV4-2 combines with J gene TRBJ1-2; TRBD1 aligns across 7 bases. The CDR3 totals 14 residues. The trim removed 0 bases at V and 4 bases at J, leaving 2 bases unmatched. Germline V gives CDR1 LGHNA, CDR2 YNFKEQ.

J is TRBJ2-1 and V is TRBV5-1; 10 nucleotides align to TRBD2. Germline CDR1 SGHRS, CDR2 YFSETQ. After removal of 4 bases from V and 4 bases from J, the junction contained 8 bases not matched to a gene. The CDR3 runs 16 residues. The CDR3 DNA sequence: TGCGCCAGCAGCCTTGTAGCGGGAGGTTTGTACAATGAGCAGTTCTTC. Translation: CASSLVAGGLYNEQFF.

This clone has only one observation. The chain links TRBV5-6 to TRBJ2-1, with D possibly TRBD1 on 6 matching bases. Germline V CDR1 and CDR2: SGHDT, YYEEEE. The V end lost 0 bases, the J end lost 2 bases, and 9 bases lay between the germline ends. This CDR3 is 15 amino acids long. In DNA form, the CDR3 reads TGTGCCAGCAGCTTGGGGACAGAGACCTACAATGAGCAGTTCTTC. Its protein product is CASSLGTETYNEQFF. Combining the CDR3 with reference TRBV5-6 and TRBJ2-1 gives the whole variable domain DAGVTQSPTHLIKTRGQQVTLRCSPKSGHDTVSWYQQALGQGPQFIFQYYEEEERQRGNFPDRFSGHQFPNYSSELNVNALLLGDSALYLCASSLGTETYNEQFFGPGTRLTVL.

The rearrangement uses TRBV5-1 and TRBJ1-6, with D perhaps TRBD1 (6 bases). The germline gives CDR1 SGHRS, CDR2 YFSETQ. CDR3 length: 16 residues. Trimming left V 4 bases short and J 5 bases short, with 16 bases between. The CDR3 loop reads CASSLKAGADNSPLHF. The CDR3 DNA is TGCGCCAGCAGCCTAAAGGCAGGGGCCGATAATTCACCCCTCCACTTT.

This clone was seen more than once but under ten times. The chain combines TRBV19 with TRBJ2-1; 11 bases fit TRBD2. There are 15 residues in the CDR3. Trimming at V came to 6 bases and at J to 3 bases, leaving 4 bases not matched to a gene. Germline CDR1 is LNHDA and CDR2 is SQIVND (reference sequence). This chain's CDR3 is CASSVTSGDYNEQFF. CDR3 DNA sequence: TGTGCCAGTAGCGTGACTAGCGGGGACTACAATGAGCAGTTCTTC.

V is TRBV7-9 and J is TRBJ1-1, with 8 bases fitting TRBD1. Germline CDR1 and CDR2: SEHNR and FQNEAQ (reference sequence). The trim removed 6 bases at V and 2 bases at J, leaving 5 bases unmatched. The CDR3 runs 14 residues. This CDR3 is CASRADRGNTEAFF. The CDR3 region has the DNA TGTGCCAGCAGGGCCGACAGGGGCAACACTGAAGCTTTCTTT.

The genes are TRBV12-5 and TRBJ1-2; D call uncertain. V lost 0 bases to trimming and J lost 4 bases, with 9 bases between them. The CDR3 is 14 amino acids. Germline assignment: CDR1 LGHNT and CDR2 FRNRAP. The CDR3, as DNA: TGTGCTAGTGGTTTGGTATCGGTCTCCTATGGCTACACCTTC. It is translated as CASGLVSVSYGYTF.

The chain employs TRBV7-2 and TRBJ1-6; D may be TRBD1 (5 bases). The CDR3 loop spans 16 amino acids. Germline-derived CDR1 and CDR2 are SGHTA and FQGNSA. Trimming pared 3 bases from V and 7 bases from J, leaving 16 bases between. CDR3 in amino acids: CASSFDSRAPNSPLHF. CDR3 in DNA: TGTGCCAGCAGCTTCGACAGTAGAGCTCCCAATTCACCCCTCCACTTT.

The gene calls are TRBV19 and TRBJ1-5; the D is unclear. CDR3 length equals 15 residues. The germline V and J ends were trimmed by 4 bases and 1 base, with 11 bases remaining between them. Germline V gene sequence: CDR1 LNHDA, CDR2 SQIVND (reference sequence). The CDR3 nucleotides are TGTGCCAGTAGTAGACTCCGGGAGAGCAATCAGCCCCAGCATTTT. It yields the protein CASSRLRESNQPQHF.

The chain is built from TRBV28 and TRBJ1-1; D is unresolved. Looked up from germline, CDR1 is MDHEN and CDR2 is SYDVKM. The CDR3 contains 17 residues. The ends were cut back, 3 bases at V and 1 base at J, with 18 bases in the middle. The CDR3 loop reads CASSFPLRPPRNTEAFF. Written as DNA, the CDR3 is TGTGCCAGCAGTTTCCCCCTGAGACCCCCTAGGAACACTGAAGCTTTCTTT.

The J gene is TRBJ1-2, the V gene TRBV28; no reliable D call. The CDR3 covers 13 residues. With 6 bases removed from V and 4 bases from J, the gap between germline ends came to 12 bases. Germline CDR1 and CDR2: MDHEN and SYDVKM. CDR3: CASRSNGVYGYTF. CDR3 bases: TGTGCCAGCAGATCAAACGGAGTCTATGGCTACACCTTC.

This clone was seen only a few times. This chain connects TRBV18 to TRBJ1-4, with 8 bases fitting TRBD1. The length of the CDR3 is 16 residues. V lost 0 bases and J lost 4; bases outside the gene matches: 4. Germline CDR1 is KGHSH and CDR2 is LQKENI. CDR3 in amino acids: CASSPPGTGFNEKLFF. The CDR3 bases are TGTGCCAGCTCACCACCTGGGACAGGCTTTAATGAAAAACTGTTTTTT.